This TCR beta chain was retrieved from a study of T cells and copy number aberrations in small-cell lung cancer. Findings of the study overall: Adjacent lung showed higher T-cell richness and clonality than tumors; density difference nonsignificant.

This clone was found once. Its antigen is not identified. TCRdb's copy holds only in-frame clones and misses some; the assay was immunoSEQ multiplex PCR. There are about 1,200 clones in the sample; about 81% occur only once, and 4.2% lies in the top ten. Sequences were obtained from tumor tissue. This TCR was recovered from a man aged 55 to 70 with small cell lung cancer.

In DNA form, the CDR3 reads TGTGCCAGCAACACCGAGGGGAACACTGAAGCTTTCTTT. This codes for CASNTEGNTEAFF. The chain has TRBV7-9 and TRBJ1-1; D is unresolved. CDR1 SEHNR and CDR2 FQNEAQ come from the germline V gene (reference sequence). Trimming shortened V by 7 bases and J by 1 base, and 10 bases separated the two germline ends. CDR3 length equals 13 residues.